This T cell receptor (beta chain) was captured in a study of T cell responses to AZD1222 COVID-19 vaccine. General study points: At 160-218 and 743-854, vaccine-associated CD4 TCRs were dominant, and they spanned spike. White British donors predominated, females outnumbered males, and clonal diversity was possibly underestimated. A reported finding is that nearly half of spike-specific TCRs target unmutated variant regions. Just five to seven AZD1222 recipients tested seropositive at baseline.

Trimming stripped 0 bases from V and 7 bases from J, with 10 bases between. CDR1 is SGHAT and CDR2 is FQNNGV in the germline V gene. This CDR3 is built from 15 residues. Some clones are missing from TCRdb's copy, which holds only in-frame ones; the method was immunoSEQ multiplex PCR. The table includes approximately 80,000 clones, approximately 85% detected once. About this clone itself: Its antigen is not identified.

The clonotype originates from an adult who received the AZD1222 COVID-19 vaccine. This sequence joins TRBV11-2 and TRBJ1-6; D unresolved. The sequenced sample was peripheral blood, obtained 28 days after the second AZD1222 dose. For the CDR3, the DNA is TGTGCCAGCAGCTTAGAAACGGGTGGAAATTCACCCCTCCACTTT. Translating gives CASSLETGGNSPLHF.